This T cell receptor (beta chain) was sequenced for a study of T cells in Graves' hyperthyroidism and ophthalmopathy. Germline CDR1 MNHEY, CDR2 SVGAGI. V was cut by 4 bases and J by 4 bases, with 7 bases left in between. This CDR3 is built from 12 residues. This clonotype was seen at least ten times. TCR beta CDR3 region amplification was performed from RNA transcripts. A first-round RT-PCR of the TCR CDR3 used the HTBI primer set. TCRdb processed the multiplex PCR reads anew with MiXCR; each CDR3 protein has one entry. The table has approximately 400,000 distinct CDR3 sequences, 19% seen once. Material for sequencing was blood. The genes are TRBV6-5 and TRBJ1-2; D gene ambiguous. The sequence was obtained from a woman aged 18-29 years with Graves' hyperthyroidism. CDR3 DNA sequence: TGTGCCAGCAGTTTAAGGAGCTATGGCTACACCTTC. The encoded protein is CASSLRSYGYTF.